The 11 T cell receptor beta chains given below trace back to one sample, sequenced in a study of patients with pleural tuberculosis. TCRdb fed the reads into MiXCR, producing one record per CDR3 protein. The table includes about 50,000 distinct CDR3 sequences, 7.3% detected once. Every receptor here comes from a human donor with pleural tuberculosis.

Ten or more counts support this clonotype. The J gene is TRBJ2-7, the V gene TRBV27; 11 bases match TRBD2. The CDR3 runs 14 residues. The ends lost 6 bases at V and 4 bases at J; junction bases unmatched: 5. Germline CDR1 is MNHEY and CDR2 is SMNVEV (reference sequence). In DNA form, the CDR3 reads TGTGCCAGCAGCAAGACTAGCGGGACGTACGAGCAGTACTTC. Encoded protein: CASSKTSGTYEQYF.

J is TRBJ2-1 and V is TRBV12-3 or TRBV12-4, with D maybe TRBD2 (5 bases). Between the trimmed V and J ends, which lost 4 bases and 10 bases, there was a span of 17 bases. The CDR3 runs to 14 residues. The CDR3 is CASSSGLSGPEQFF. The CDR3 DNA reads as TGTGCCAGCAGTTCCGGACTGAGTGGACCCGAGCAGTTCTTC.

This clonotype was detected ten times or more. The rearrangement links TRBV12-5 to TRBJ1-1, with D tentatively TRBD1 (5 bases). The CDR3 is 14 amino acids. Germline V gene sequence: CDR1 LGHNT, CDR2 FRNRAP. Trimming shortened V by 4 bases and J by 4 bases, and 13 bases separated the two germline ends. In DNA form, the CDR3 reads TGTGCTAGTGGTTACCGAATCAGGGCCACTGAAGCTTTCTTT. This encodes CASGYRIRATEAFF.

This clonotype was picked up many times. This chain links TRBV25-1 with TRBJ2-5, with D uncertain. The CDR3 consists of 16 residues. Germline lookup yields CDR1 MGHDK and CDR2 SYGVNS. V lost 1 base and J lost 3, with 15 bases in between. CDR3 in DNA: TGTGCCAGCAGTGAATGGGATACCGGGTCAGAAGAGACCCAGTACTTC. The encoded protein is CASSEWDTGSEETQYF.

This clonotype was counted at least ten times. Written as DNA, the CDR3 is TGTGCCAGCAGCTTTACGACAGGACCCTACGAGCAGTACTTC. Protein sequence: CASSFTTGPYEQYF. The chain has TRBV11-1 and TRBJ2-7, with D maybe TRBD1 (6 bases). Trimming left V 3 bases short and J 2 bases short, with 11 bases between. CDR3 size: 14 residues. Germline CDR1 and CDR2: SGHAT and FQDESV (reference sequence).

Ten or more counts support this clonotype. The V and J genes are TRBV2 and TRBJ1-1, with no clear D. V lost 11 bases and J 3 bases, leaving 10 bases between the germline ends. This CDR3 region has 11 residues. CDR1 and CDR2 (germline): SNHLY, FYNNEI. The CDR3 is CASRTYTEAFF. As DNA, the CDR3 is TGTGCCTCCCGGACCTACACTGAAGCTTTCTTT.

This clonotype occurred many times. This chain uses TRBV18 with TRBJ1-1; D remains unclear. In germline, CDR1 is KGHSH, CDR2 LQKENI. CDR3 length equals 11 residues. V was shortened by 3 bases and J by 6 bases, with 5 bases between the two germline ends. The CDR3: CASSPQSEAFF. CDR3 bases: TGTGCCAGCTCACCCCAGTCTGAAGCTTTCTTT.

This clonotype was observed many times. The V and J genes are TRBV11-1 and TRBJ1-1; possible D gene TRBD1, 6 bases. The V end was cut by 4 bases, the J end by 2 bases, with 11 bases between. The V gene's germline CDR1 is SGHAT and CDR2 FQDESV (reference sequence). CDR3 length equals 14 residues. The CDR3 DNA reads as TGTGCCAGCAGCTCTACCGGGACAAACACTGAAGCTTTCTTT. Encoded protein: CASSSTGTNTEAFF. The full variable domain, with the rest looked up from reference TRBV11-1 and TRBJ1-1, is EAEVAQSPRYKITEKSQAVAFWCDPISGHATLYWYRQILGQGPELLVQFQDESVVDDSQLPKDRFSAERLKGVDSTLKIQPAELGDSAMYLCASSSTGTNTEAFFGQGTRLTVV.

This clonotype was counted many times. CDR3 residues: CASSQLAVPNTGELFF. The CDR3 nucleotides are TGTGCCAGCAGTCAACTAGCGGTACCGAACACCGGGGAGCTGTTTTTT. V usage is TRBV2 and J usage is TRBJ2-2, with 8 positions matching TRBD2. The germline V gene encodes CDR1 SNHLY and CDR2 FYNNEI. The CDR3 runs 16 residues. The junction had 5 bases not matched to a gene; V was cut back by 5 bases and J by 0 bases. The full variable domain, completed using reference TRBV2 and TRBJ2-2, is EPEVTQTPSHQVTQMGQEVILRCVPISNHLYFYWYRQILGQKVEFLVSFYNNEISEKSEIFDDQFSVERPDGSNFTLKIRSTKLEDSAMYFCASSQLAVPNTGELFFGEGSRLTVL.

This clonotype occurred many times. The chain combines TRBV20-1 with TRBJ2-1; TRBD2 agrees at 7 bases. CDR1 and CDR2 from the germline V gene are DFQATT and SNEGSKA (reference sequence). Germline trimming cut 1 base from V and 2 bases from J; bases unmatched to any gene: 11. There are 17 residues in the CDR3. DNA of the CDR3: TGCAGTGCTAGAGGTTCTAGCGGAAAAGGAGCCTACAATGAGCAGTTCTTC. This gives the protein CSARGSSGKGAYNEQFF.

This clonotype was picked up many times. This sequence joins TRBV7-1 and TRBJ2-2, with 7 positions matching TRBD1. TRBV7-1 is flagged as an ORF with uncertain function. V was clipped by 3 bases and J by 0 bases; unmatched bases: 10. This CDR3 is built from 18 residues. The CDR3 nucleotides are TGTGCCAGCAGCTCCTCAATAACCGGGACAGCGAACACCGGGGAGCTGTTTTTT. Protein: CASSSSITGTANTGELFF.